The clone carrying this T cell receptor (beta chain) is a singleton in its sample. No antigen is known for it. These data belong to a study of shared clonotypes between healthy human individuals. Across the study: Each donor's CD4 naive and CD4 memory cells filled three plates apiece, CD8 naive two, and CD8 memory one.

In the naive CD8 group, cells lacked CD45RO and were positively selected for CCR7, so terminally differentiated effector memory CD45RA+ cells were left out. The CDR3 has 16 amino acids. The germline gives CDR1 SEHNR, CDR2 FQNEAQ (reference sequence). V lost 5 bases and J 0 bases, leaving 14 bases between the germline ends. The study, taken as a whole, reports: Naive subsets, compared against memory subsets, generally had larger estimated richness values.

Profiled with immunoSEQ multiplex PCR; TCRdb holds only in-frame clones, not every one. This table holds roughly 890,000 clones, 80% to 95% found once. Sequenced sample: naive CD8+ T cells sorted from blood. This chain connects TRBV7-9 to TRBJ2-4; D unresolved. The sequence came from a man aged 30 to 45 in good health. CDR3 nucleotide sequence: TGTGCCAGCAGCCCCCCAAGTTCTCTAGCCAAAAACATTCAGTACTTC. Translating it yields CASSPPSSLAKNIQYF.